These T cell receptor beta chains were read from a single sample in a study of PD-1 blockade in classical Hodgkin lymphoma. Sequencing used immunoSEQ multiplex PCR; TCRdb keeps in-frame clones, though not all of them. Among 9,000 to 13,000 clones listed, 70% to 85% were seen once. This sample comprised peripheral blood mononuclear cells (PBMCs), obtained at baseline. Receptors were obtained from a human donor with classical Hodgkin lymphoma. CDR3s include the opening cysteine and the closing phenylalanine or tryptophan. D genes are given only for firm matches. Rows give clone size only sometimes, using once, few, many, or a class for an expanded clone.

J | V | size | D | DNA | CDR3
TRBJ1-5 | TRBV5-6 | few | . | TGTGCCAGCAGCCCTGGGGGGGGAGTTAATCAGCCCCAGCATTTT | CASSPGGGVNQPQHF
TRBJ2-7 | TRBV9 | few | . | TGTGCCAGCAGCCTCCGGGACGGCCCCTACGAGCAGTACTTC | CASSLRDGPYEQYF
TRBJ2-7 | TRBV5-6 | . | TRBD1 | TGTGCCAGCAGCTCGGGGACAGGCCGCACGTTC | CASSSGTGRTF
TRBJ1-2 | TRBV7-9 | . | . | TGTGCCAGCAGCTTAGCCTACGATAACTATGGCTACACCTTC | CASSLAYDNYGYTF
TRBJ2-2 | TRBV18 | once | . | TGTGCCAGCTCGCCCTCGGACGATAGCACCGGGGAGCTGTTTTTT | CASSPSDDSTGELFF
TRBJ1-6 | TRBV27 | once | TRBD1 | TGTGCCAGCAGTCGCCCGGGACAGCATAATTCACCCCTCCACTTT | CASSRPGQHNSPLHF
TRBJ1-1 | TRBV7-9 | . | . | TGTGCCAGCAGCTTCAACAGAGATACTGAAGCTTTCTTT | CASSFNRDTEAFF
TRBJ1-5 | TRBV6-5 | once | . | TGTGCCAGCAGCCTCAGGTTCAATCAGCCCCAGCATTTT | CASSLRFNQPQHF
TRBJ1-2 | TRBV5-1 | . | . | TGCGCCAGCAGCTTGTTTGGTGAGAACTATGGCTACACCTTC | CASSLFGENYGYTF
TRBJ1-2 | TRBV10-3 | . | . | TGTGCCATCGGGGGAACTGTCTATGGCTACACCTTC | CAIGGTVYGYTF
TRBJ1-2 | TRBV7-8 | . | TRBD1 | TGTGCCAGCAGCGCCAGGACAGGGTCTGGCTACACCTTC | CASSARTGSGYTF
TRBJ2-2 | TRBV6-1 | . | TRBD1 | TGTGCCAGTGGGGGGACAGGGGTTACCGGGGAGCTGTTTTTT | CASGGTGVTGELFF
TRBJ1-4 | TRBV18 | . | . | TGTGCCAGCTCACCCGGGGGATCTAATGAAAAACTGTTTTTT | CASSPGGSNEKLFF
TRBJ2-2 | TRBV10-3 | . | TRBD1 | TGTGCCATCTCCGGGACAGGGAACACCGGGGAGCTGTTTTTT | CAISGTGNTGELFF
TRBJ1-2 | TRBV6-1 | . | . | TGTGCCAGCAAGACAGCCTCGGGGTATGGCTACACCTTC | CASKTASGYGYTF
TRBJ1-1 | TRBV18 | . | . | TGTGCCAGCTCACCACAGAGTAACAGAGGCACTGAAGCTTTCTTT | CASSPQSNRGTEAFF
TRBJ2-5 | TRBV19 | . | TRBD2 | TGTGCCAGTAGTAAGGTACGGGGGGTGGAAGAGACCCAGTACTTC | CASSKVRGVEETQYF
TRBJ2-7 | TRBV7-2 | few | TRBD2 | TGTGCCAGCAGCTTAGACTCTAGCGGGAGCTCTTACGAGCAGTACTTC | CASSLDSSGSSYEQYF
TRBJ2-1 | TRBV10-3 | . | . | TGTGCCATCGGGGGGACCTACAATGAGCAGTTCTTC | CAIGGTYNEQFF
TRBJ2-7 | TRBV21-1 | few | . | TGTGCCAGCAGCAACCTCCCGGGCCTCTACGAGCAGTACTTC | CASSNLPGLYEQYF